The 23 T cell receptor beta chains given below trace back to one sample, sequenced in a study of human T cells and chemical hapten exposure. Time point specified: pre-sensitization, week 0. The treatment: therapeutic diphenylcyclopropenone sensitization with weekly scalp DPC. One entry per CDR3 protein results from TCRdb running MiXCR on the RACE reads. The repertoire holds more than 250,000 distinct CDR3 sequences, with roughly 8.9% as singletons. The sample consisted of whole blood, taken in connection with sensitization to the hapten diphenylcyclopropenone (DPC). The receptors were gathered from a woman in her thirties or forties with alopecia areata. Some clones in this sample may be carry-over from other donors' samples.

The chain uses TRBV5-7 and TRBJ2-1; D gene ambiguous. TRBV5-7 is labeled an ORF, and its function is uncertain. The CDR3 totals 14 residues. The germline V and J ends were trimmed by 8 bases and 8 bases, with 20 bases remaining between them. The CDR3 DNA reads TGTGCCAGTCCGTACCCGGACGGCCTCCATGAGCAGTTCTTC. It translates to CASPYPDGLHEQFF.

This chain uses TRBV6-6 with TRBJ1-5; 8 bases align to TRBD1. Germline CDR1 reads MNHNY; CDR2 reads SVGAGI (reference sequence). There are 14 residues in the CDR3. V shed 6 bases and J 7 bases; nucleotides not matched to a gene: 8. CDR3 nucleotides: TGTGCCAGCAGACGAGGACAGGGAAGCCAGCCCCAGCATTTT. Amino acid sequence: CASRRGQGSQPQHF.

The V gene is TRBV20-1, the J gene TRBJ2-7, with D possibly called TRBD1 or TRBD2 (5 bases each). Germline CDR1 is DFQATT and CDR2 is SNEGSKA (reference sequence). V shed 3 bases and J shed 0 bases, with 18 bases lying between them. CDR3 length: 16 amino acids. The CDR3 DNA reads as TGCAGTGCTAGCGCGATAGAGACGGGGCTCTCCTACGAGCAGTACTTC. The encoded protein is CSASAIETGLSYEQYF.

This chain links TRBV18 with TRBJ2-3, with D possibly matching TRBD1 (6 bases). Trimming shortened V by 6 bases and J by 7 bases, and 14 bases separated the two germline ends. CDR3 size: 13 residues. The germline V gene encodes CDR1 KGHSH and CDR2 LQKENI. CDR3 nucleotide sequence: TGTGCCAGCTCCCCCGGACAGCAAAATACGCAGTATTTT. It yields the protein CASSPGQQNTQYF.

This clonotype was seen repeatedly, ten times or more. The CDR3 DNA sequence: TGCAGCGTTGGGGGACAGGGGAAAGAAAAACTGTTTTTT. Residues: CSVGGQGKEKLFF. This sequence joins TRBV29-1 and TRBJ1-4, with 10 bases aligning to TRBD1. J gave up 8 bases and V 4 bases, and 4 bases lay outside the gene matches. CDR3 size: 13 residues. CDR1 and CDR2 from the germline V gene are SQVTM and ANQGSEA.

The sample holds a few counts of this clonotype. The chain couples TRBV20-1 to TRBJ1-1; TRBD1 is a possible D gene (5 bases). CDR1 DFQATT and CDR2 SNEGSKA come from the germline V gene (reference sequence). CDR3 length equals 13 residues. Between the trimmed V and J ends, which lost 3 bases and 4 bases, there was a span of 12 bases. The CDR3 DNA follows: TGCAGTGCTAGTACGGGGCCCTTCACTGAAGCTTTCTTT. It codes for CSASTGPFTEAFF.

There are a few counts of this clonotype. This chain connects TRBV4-1 to TRBJ1-1; tentatively, D is TRBD1 (5 bases). The CDR3 loop spans 17 amino acids. Germline-derived CDR1 and CDR2 are MGHRA and YSYEKL. The V end lost 0 bases, the J end lost 0 bases, and 14 bases lay between the germline ends. CDR3 region: CASSQDLTGTMNTEAFF. The CDR3 DNA sequence: TGCGCCAGCAGCCAAGATCTTACAGGTACTATGAACACTGAAGCTTTCTTT.

This sequence joins TRBV12-3 or TRBV12-4 and TRBJ1-5, with a weak D call TRBD1 (6 bases). V shed 2 bases and J shed 6 bases, with 8 bases lying between them. The CDR3 extends over 13 amino acids. CDR3: CASSLTGFQPQHF. The CDR3 region has the DNA TGTGCCAGCAGTTTAACAGGGTTTCAGCCCCAGCATTTT.

This clonotype was counted between two and nine times. The V and J genes are TRBV20-1 and TRBJ2-5, with 7 bases fitting TRBD2. This CDR3 has 15 residues. The germline V gene encodes CDR1 DFQATT and CDR2 SNEGSKA (reference sequence). The junction had 11 bases not matched to a gene; V was cut back by 5 bases and J by 2 bases. The CDR3 coding sequence is TGCAGTGCTGACATAGCCCCTAGCGGTCAAGAGACCCAGTACTTC. Its protein product is CSADIAPSGQETQYF.

The chain is built from TRBV28 and TRBJ2-1, with 10 bases lining up with TRBD2. The CDR3 has 16 residues. With V trimmed by 6 bases and J by 4 bases, 9 bases remained unmatched. From germline, CDR1 is MDHEN and CDR2 SYDVKM. This CDR3 reads CASRGGGLADYNEQFF. For the CDR3, the DNA is TGTGCCAGCAGGGGGGGCGGACTAGCGGATTACAATGAGCAGTTCTTC.

The table lists this clonotype with many counts. The chain uses TRBV6-6 and TRBJ2-1; no clear D. The CDR3 runs to 13 residues. The germline V gene has CDR1 MNHNY and CDR2 SVGAGI (reference sequence). V was clipped by 0 bases and J by 5 bases, with 5 bases between them. The CDR3 spells CASSYSRDNEQFF. The CDR3 DNA is TGTGCCAGCAGTTACTCCCGAGACAATGAGCAGTTCTTC.

This clonotype was counted only a few times. This chain connects TRBV10-3 to TRBJ2-1; D gene unclear. The CDR3 extends over 11 amino acids. The V end lost 6 bases, the J end lost 12 bases, and 12 bases lay between the germline ends. The germline V gene has CDR1 ENHRY and CDR2 SYGVKD. CDR3 amino acids: CAIRGSTGQFF. The CDR3 nucleotides are TGTGCCATCAGAGGGTCAACTGGGCAGTTCTTC.

This clonotype was seen more than once but under ten times. The chain links TRBV29-1 to TRBJ1-2, with D maybe TRBD1 (5 bases). The CDR3 consists of 11 residues. In germline, CDR1 is SQVTM, CDR2 ANQGSEA. V gave up 4 bases and J gave up 5 bases, with 8 bases separating them. The CDR3 sequence: CSVVRGYGYTF. The DNA of the CDR3 is TGCAGCGTTGTTCGGGGGTATGGCTACACCTTC.

The CDR3 region is CASSTGTSGYEQYF. CDR3 nucleotides: TGCGCCAGCAGCACCGGGACTAGCGGCTACGAGCAGTACTTC. J is TRBJ2-7 and V is TRBV5-1, with 11 bases lining up with TRBD2. The CDR3 contains 14 residues. V was pared by 4 bases and J by 3 bases, with 3 bases of the junction left unmatched. CDR1 SGHRS and CDR2 YFSETQ come from the germline V gene.

This clonotype was picked up a small number of times. The chain combines TRBV28 with TRBJ2-7; the D gene is possibly TRBD1 (6 bases). The germline V gene has CDR1 MDHEN and CDR2 SYDVKM. The CDR3 sequence is 17 residues long. Trimming shortened V by 7 bases and J by 4 bases, and 26 bases separated the two germline ends. The CDR3 bases are TGTGCCAGCACCACTCCCGGGGCAGGGGCGATTCTTTACGAGCAGTACTTC. Protein: CASTTPGAGAILYEQYF.

This clonotype has ten or more counts. The gene calls are TRBV7-2 and TRBJ2-7; TRBD2 is a possible D gene (6 bases). This CDR3 region has 13 residues. The germline V and J ends were trimmed by 5 bases and 6 bases, with 14 bases remaining between them. Germline V CDR1 and CDR2: SGHTA, FQGNSA. The CDR3 DNA reads as TGTGCCAGCAGCCTCGGTGGTAGCGGCGAGCAGTACTTC. It codes for CASSLGGSGEQYF.

At least ten counts were recorded for this clonotype. The V and J genes are TRBV2 and TRBJ2-1; 8 bases match TRBD2. CDR1 and CDR2 (germline): SNHLY, FYNNEI. The CDR3 covers 14 residues. V trimming: 6 bases; J trimming: 0 bases; junction bases outside the gene matches: 1. The CDR3 sequence: CASSGTSSYNEQFF. CDR3 in DNA: TGTGCCAGCAGCGGGACTAGCTCCTACAATGAGCAGTTCTTC. The whole variable domain, remainder taken from reference TRBV2 and TRBJ2-1, is EPEVTQTPSHQVTQMGQEVILRCVPISNHLYFYWYRQILGQKVEFLVSFYNNEISEKSEIFDDQFSVERPDGSNFTLKIRSTKLEDSAMYFCASSGTSSYNEQFFGPGTRLTVL.

This clonotype appeared many times. CDR3 DNA sequence: TGCGCCAGCAGCCAAGATCACGGGACAGACTACAATGAGCAGTTCTTC. Translation gives CASSQDHGTDYNEQFF. V usage is TRBV4-1 and J usage is TRBJ2-1; 7 nucleotides line up with TRBD1. The J segment lost 3 bases and the V segment lost 0 bases, leaving 5 bases of the junction unmatched. The V gene's germline CDR1 is MGHRA and CDR2 YSYEKL. The CDR3 totals 16 residues.

This clonotype was seen more than once but under ten times. The chain combines TRBV28 with TRBJ1-1; 7 nucleotides align to TRBD1. This CDR3 has 13 residues. J gave up 1 base and V 6 bases, and 2 bases lay outside the gene matches. Per the germline V gene, CDR1 is MDHEN and CDR2 is SYDVKM. Here the CDR3 reads CASRGQRNTEAFF. The CDR3 DNA reads as TGTGCCAGCAGGGGACAGAGGAACACTGAAGCTTTCTTT.

The chain has TRBV7-2 and TRBJ1-5; D ambiguous. The germline gives CDR1 SGHTA, CDR2 FQGNSA. The CDR3 length is 14 residues. Trimming shortened V by 5 bases and J by 2 bases, and 10 bases separated the two germline ends. DNA for the CDR3: TGTGCCAGCAGCCAAGGGTGGGGCAATCAGCCCCAGCATTTT. Amino acid sequence: CASSQGWGNQPQHF.

This clonotype showed up many times. The V and J genes are TRBV29-1 and TRBJ1-5; 9 nucleotides align to TRBD1. The CDR3 spans 15 residues. The V gene's germline CDR1 is SQVTM and CDR2 ANQGSEA. The junction had 14 bases not matched to a gene; V was cut back by 6 bases and J by 8 bases. CDR3 sequence: CSVAQGQGQVEPQHF. CDR3 DNA: TGCAGCGTGGCTCAGGGACAGGGCCAAGTTGAGCCCCAGCATTTT.

The chain is built from TRBV12-3 or TRBV12-4 and TRBJ1-5, with D unresolved. V lost 3 bases and J 0 bases, leaving 6 bases between the germline ends. The CDR3 is 14 amino acids. CDR3 nucleotides: TGTGCCAGCAGTTTCGCGGGTAGCAATCAGCCCCAGCATTTT. Translation: CASSFAGSNQPQHF.

This clonotype occurred many times. The rearrangement joins TRBV25-1 to TRBJ1-2, with D possibly matching TRBD1 (5 bases). The CDR3 has 14 amino acids. Germline V gene sequence: CDR1 MGHDK, CDR2 SYGVNS. V was clipped by 6 bases and J by 5 bases, with 16 bases between them. CDR3 DNA: TGTGCCAGCAGCGAAGGGGCAGGGCGTTATGGCTACACCTTC. This encodes CASSEGAGRYGYTF.